The 3 T cell receptor beta chains below come from one sample, sequenced in a study of T cells after posttransplantation cyclophosphamide. The table came from immunoSEQ multiplex PCR; TCRdb's copy has only in-frame clones and leaves some out. The profile covers about 34,000 clones, none occurring a single time. Sequenced sample: PBMCs. These receptors came from a woman between 50 and 59 years old in good health and a related stem cell transplant donor.

This clone has at least ten counts. This chain links TRBV28 with TRBJ2-5, with D possibly matching TRBD1 (6 bases). Germline V CDR1 and CDR2: MDHEN, SYDVKM. The CDR3 is 15 residues long. V was pared by 2 bases and J by 0 bases, with 10 bases between. The CDR3 region is CASSLERGYQETQYF. CDR3 DNA: TGTGCCAGCAGTTTAGAGAGGGGGTACCAAGAGACCCAGTACTTC.

This clone was observed many times. The chain links TRBV28 to TRBJ2-7; 8 positions match TRBD1. The CDR3 is 13 residues long. The germline V gene has CDR1 MDHEN and CDR2 SYDVKM. Unmatched junction bases numbered 4, after V lost 5 bases and J lost 4 bases. The DNA for the CDR3 is TGTGCCAGCAGTCCAGACAGGGGATACGAGCAGTACTTC. Its protein product is CASSPDRGYEQYF.

This clone occurred many times. The chain joins TRBV7-9 to TRBJ1-2; D is perhaps TRBD1 (5 bases). The CDR3 length is 13 residues. V lost 3 bases to trimming and J lost 4 bases, with 9 bases between them. Per germline, CDR1 SEHNR and CDR2 FQNEAQ (reference sequence). CDR3 region: CASSLERGYGYTF. In DNA form, the CDR3 reads TGTGCCAGCAGCTTGGAAAGGGGCTATGGCTACACCTTC.